Presented here are 14 T cell receptor beta chains from one specimen sequenced in a study of blood T cell repertoires in COVID-19. Libraries were prepared by immunoSEQ multiplex PCR; TCRdb keeps only in-frame clonotypes and omits some of them. The data hold about 200,000 clones, with roughly 84% observed a single time. Sequenced: peripheral blood. The receptor set was obtained from a human donor in a cohort sampled during active COVID-19.

The table lists this clone with a count of one. The V gene is TRBV5-1, the J gene TRBJ2-7, with 7 bases lining up with TRBD1. The junction had 7 bases not matched to a gene; V was cut back by 4 bases and J by 3 bases. In germline, CDR1 is SGHRS, CDR2 YFSETQ. The length of the CDR3 is 14 residues. CDR3 loop: CASSLSTGRYEQYF. The CDR3 nucleotides read TGCGCCAGCAGCCTATCGACAGGGCGCTACGAGCAGTACTTC.

The V gene is TRBV5-1, the J gene TRBJ2-2; D is possibly TRBD1 (6 bases). V dropped 4 bases and J dropped 5 bases, with 15 bases sitting between them. CDR1 and CDR2 (germline): SGHRS, YFSETQ. The CDR3 is made up of 15 amino acids. CDR3 protein: CASSMRTAQTGELFF. Here the CDR3 DNA reads TGCGCCAGCAGCATGCGGACAGCCCAGACCGGGGAGCTGTTTTTT.

The chain uses TRBV12-3 or TRBV12-4 and TRBJ1-5; D is ambiguous. The CDR3 consists of 13 residues. V was cut by 1 base and J by 6 bases, with 7 bases left in between. This CDR3 is CASSLGASQPQHF. DNA of the CDR3: TGTGCCAGCAGTTTAGGGGCAAGTCAGCCCCAGCATTTT.

This clone came up a few times. This chain uses TRBV12-3 or TRBV12-4 with TRBJ1-5; no firm D call. The CDR3 loop spans 13 amino acids. Trimming left V 0 bases short and J 4 bases short, with 4 bases between. The CDR3 coding sequence is TGTGCCAGCAGTTTAGCAACTAATCAGCCCCAGCATTTT. The encoded protein is CASSLATNQPQHF.

This rearrangement joins TRBV28 to TRBJ1-1, with 7 positions matching TRBD1. The CDR3 has 16 residues. CDR1 and CDR2 from the germline V gene are MDHEN and SYDVKM. Trimming removed 4 bases from V and 2 bases from J; junction bases left unmatched: 10. CDR3 sequence (DNA): TGTGCCAGCAGTTCCCCGCTAGGACAGGCCAACACTGAAGCTTTCTTT. Translated, it gives CASSSPLGQANTEAFF.

The genes are TRBV3-1 (or the pseudogene TRBV3-2) and TRBJ2-2, with 7 bases that match TRBD1. This CDR3 comprises 17 residues. Germline assignment: CDR1 LGHDT and CDR2 YNNKEL (reference sequence). After removal of 4 bases from V and 2 bases from J, the junction contained 10 bases not matched to a gene. The CDR3 bases are TGTGCCAGCAGCCGTTACTTAACAGGGGTCAACACCGGGGAGCTGTTTTTT. As protein: CASSRYLTGVNTGELFF.

The genes are TRBV5-1 and TRBJ2-5, with D maybe TRBD1 (5 bases). The length of the CDR3 is 14 residues. CDR1 and CDR2 from the germline V gene are SGHRS and YFSETQ. V shed 2 bases and J shed 5 bases, with 13 bases lying between them. The CDR3 DNA follows: TGCGCCAGCAGCTTCGGGCAGGGCTGGGAGACCCAGTACTTC. Translating gives CASSFGQGWETQYF.

This rearrangement joins TRBV12-1 to TRBJ2-1; TRBD2, the D gene given by the table, was not confirmed from the DNA. TRBV12-1 is reported as a pseudogene. This CDR3 has 16 amino acids. Written as DNA, the CDR3 is TGTGCCAGCAGCACGGAGGGACTAGCGGCGGACAATGAGCAGTTCTTC. It codes for CASSTEGLAADNEQFF.

The rearrangement links TRBV3-1 (or the pseudogene TRBV3-2) to TRBJ2-2; D gene uncertain. Germline CDR1 reads LGHDT; CDR2 reads YNNKEL (reference sequence). Trimming cost V 0 bases and J 0 bases, with 8 bases left between them. This CDR3 comprises 16 residues. CDR3 amino acids: CASSQDKHPNTGELFF. In DNA, the CDR3 is TGTGCCAGCAGCCAAGATAAACACCCGAACACCGGGGAGCTGTTTTTT.

The V and J genes are TRBV29-1 and TRBJ1-2; D not resolved. Trimming removed 0 bases at V and 7 bases at J, with 12 bases between. CDR1 and CDR2 (germline): SQVTM, ANQGSEA. The CDR3 runs to 13 residues. The CDR3 protein is CSVEDLVGVGYTF. The CDR3 DNA follows: TGCAGCGTTGAAGATTTGGTCGGGGTTGGCTACACCTTC. Supplemented by reference TRBV29-1 and TRBJ1-2, the full variable domain reads SAVISQKPSRDICQRGTSLTIQCQVDSQVTMMFWYRQQPGQSLTLIATANQGSEATYESGFVIDKFPISRPNLTFSTLTVSNMSPEDSSIYLCSVEDLVGVGYTFGSGTRLTVV.

The chain links TRBV5-5 to TRBJ1-1; D might be TRBD1 (6 bases). Trimming pared 4 bases from V and 5 bases from J, leaving 18 bases between. The CDR3 totals 15 residues. Germline V gene sequence: CDR1 SGHKS, CDR2 YYEKEE (reference sequence). The CDR3 protein is CASSPRGAWWTEAFF. DNA for the CDR3: TGTGCCAGCAGCCCGCGGGGGGCTTGGTGGACTGAAGCTTTCTTT. Drawing the rest from reference TRBV5-5 and TRBJ1-1, the complete variable domain is DAGVTQSPTHLIKTRGQQVTLRCSPISGHKSVSWYQQVLGQGPQFIFQYYEKEERGRGNFPDRFSARQFPNYSSELNVNALLLGDSALYLCASSPRGAWWTEAFFGQGTRLTVV.

This chain links TRBV4-1 with TRBJ1-4, with 10 nucleotides matching TRBD1. Germline loops: CDR1 MGHRA, CDR2 YSYEKL. The V segment lost 3 bases and the J segment 1 base; nucleotides outside the gene matches: 8. This CDR3 region has 18 residues. CDR3 sequence: CASSHDRGRLGTNEKLFF. CDR3 DNA: TGCGCCAGCAGCCACGACAGGGGGCGCTTAGGAACTAATGAAAAACTGTTTTTT.

The rearrangement uses TRBV19 and TRBJ1-3, with unresolved D. Germline assignment: CDR1 LNHDA and CDR2 SQIVND (reference sequence). V was trimmed by 6 bases and J by 0 bases, leaving 12 bases between them. The CDR3 extends over 15 amino acids. For the CDR3, the DNA is TGTGCCAGTAGACGTGTGGCAGTCTCTGGAAACACCATATATTTT. Translated: CASRRVAVSGNTIYF.

This clone is a singleton in its sample. The J gene is TRBJ1-3, the V gene TRBV12-3 or TRBV12-4; D ambiguous. Trimming removed 5 bases at V and 1 base at J, with 3 bases between. The CDR3 totals 12 residues. Here the CDR3 DNA reads TGTGCCAGCAGTCTATCTGGAAACACCATATATTTT. It translates to CASSLSGNTIYF.